This T cell receptor (beta chain) was obtained from a study of Ad26.COV2.S vaccination and SARS-CoV-2 variants. Regarding the study as a whole: While placebo recipients had lower spike-specific TCR breadth, vaccine recipients had more.

With respect to this clone: Its antigen is not known.

Treatment reported: some 20 received Ad26.COV2.S at low or high dose, single or two shots; 5 received placebo; per-sample allocation not given. Sampling occurred on day 63 after the first vaccine or placebo injection. It was an adult aged 18-55 years in Boston who was the donor. This CDR3 contains 14 residues. Per the germline V gene, CDR1 is SGHKS and CDR2 is YYEKEE (reference sequence). V dropped 4 bases and J dropped 4; count of bases not matched to a gene: 7. Assay used: immunoSEQ multiplex PCR; TCRdb lists only in-frame clones, some missing. The data show 450,000 to 550,000 clones, about 91% seen once.

Here the sequenced sample was peripheral blood, taken in a trial of Ad26.COV2.S vaccine versus placebo. V gene TRBV5-5 combines with J gene TRBJ1-2; the match to TRBD1 covers 7 bases. The receptor comes from a person aged 18-60 years who received the Ad26.COV2.S COVID-19 vaccine or a placebo. CDR3 sequence: CASSPRGTVYGYTF. CDR3 sequence (DNA): TGTGCCAGCAGCCCGAGAGGGACAGTCTATGGCTACACCTTC.